This entry is about one TCR beta chain. It lacks a known antigen. The record has no base qualities; no much larger clone is one base away. This sample was taken from a study of blood T cell repertoires in COVID-19 (TCRdb year 2020). Regarding the study in general: The collaborator samples originated in the United States, Italy and Spain and spanned the acute and convalescent phases of COVID-19. Nearly every sample came with metadata listing a de-identified subject ID, COVID-19 status, age in years and sex. Deeply sampled blood TCRbeta repertoires from subjects exposed to, actively infected with, or recovered from COVID-19 were included in the dataset. The repertoires were released in a freely available public database meant as a resource for research on the immune response to SARS-CoV-2. The samples were drawn from the first 160 participants of the ongoing ImmuneRACE study and from 1,254 subjects provided by 6 global collaborators. The material from the prospective study consisted of cDNA or gDNA derived from T cells, B-cell-depleted T cells, or PBMCs. HLA class I and class II types, where available, came from metadata supplied by the sample provider rather than from assay-based typing. Results and caveats for the whole study, not just this receptor: The amount of clinical and demographic metadata varied by source and participant and was provided uncurated.

Collaborating institutions collected whole blood in K2EDTA tubes following their own protocols. Collaborator samples were shipped for TCRbeta analysis as frozen whole blood, isolated PBMCs, or DNA extracted from either sample type. TCRbeta CDR3 regions were amplified from genomic DNA using the immunoSEQ Assay, a bias-controlled multiplex PCR. The original pipeline was this. The number of nucleated cells in each sample was estimated from the amplification of reference gene primers within the assay. Sequence reads were collapsed and filtered to measure the absolute abundance of every unique TCRbeta CDR3 rearrangement. For each sample, productive Simpson clonality was calculated by taking the square root of Simpson's diversity index across productive rearrangements. TCRdb carries this immuneACCESS record with in-frame sequences only. Its versions omit some clonotypes, under half of them owing to an unresolved V gene in the studies checked, with the rest unexplained. Clone size and V and J calls were adopted from that table, with D and trimming inferred from the DNA. The sample table records about 120,000 clones; about four fifths of these occur just once. Under 20% of the sample belongs to the ten largest clones.

The source is a man in his 60s with active or convalescent COVID-19. The sequencing sample was made of peripheral blood.

The DNA reads TGTGCCAGCAGTCCCCCCCGCCTACTAGCGGGAGCTAACAATGAGCAGTTCTTC. Its translation is CASSPPRLLAGANNEQFF. The sequence joins TRBV27 to TRBJ2-1; 11 of the junction bases match TRBD2. For CDR1 and CDR2, the germline V gene (reference sequence) lists MNHEY and SMNVEV. The V end gives up 5 bases and the J end 5 bases, leaving 14 bases in the junction not matched to a gene. There are 18 amino acids in the CDR3, from cysteine to phenylalanine inclusive. Only the CDR3 DNA stays, 54 bases, in frame from base 1.